This paragraph covers one T cell receptor beta chain sequence. The data belong to a study of blood T cell repertoires in COVID-19. Germline lookup yields CDR1 SNHLY and CDR2 FYNNEI. J was trimmed by 7 bases and V by 3 bases; bases with no gene match: 3. The CDR3 has 13 amino acids. Profiled with immunoSEQ multiplex PCR; TCRdb holds only in-frame clones, not every one. The repertoire has roughly 240,000 clones, 86% of them found once; the top ten carry over 2%. The TCR originated in a woman in her fifties or sixties who had recovered from COVID-19. Material for sequencing was PBMCs or T cells enriched from blood (not recorded which). This chain joins TRBV2 and TRBJ2-4, with TRBD2 matching over 7 bases. CDR3 residues: CASSEGGSNIQYF. The DNA of the CDR3 is TGTGCCAGCAGTGAGGGGGGGAGCAACATTCAGTACTTC.